The clone carrying this TCR beta chain has ten or more counts. Its target is unknown. These data belong to a study of CD8 T cells in ankylosing spondylitis. Points from the study as a whole: Certain motif variants had earlier been reported in reactive arthritis synovial fluid and blood. Disease-linked clones reportedly concentrated significantly in matched ankylosing spondylitis synovial fluid. One TCR beta motif, made up of roughly eight highly homologous variants, appeared characteristic of ankylosing spondylitis blood.

In making TCR beta libraries, quantitative 5'-RACE with molecular barcodes was used. One entry per CDR3 protein, called by TCRdb with MiXCR from the 5' RACE reads. The data contain around 770,000 distinct CDR3 sequences, approximately 10% of them singletons. The source is a male donor with ankylosing spondylitis. Sequenced: blood, either unsorted or a sorted T cell fraction (not recorded which).

CDR3 DNA sequence: TGTGCCAGCAGCCGTGGACTAGCGGGAGCTCAAGAGCAGTACTTC. Amino acids: CASSRGLAGAQEQYF. The chain has TRBV12-3 or TRBV12-4 and TRBJ2-7; 13 nucleotides agree with TRBD2. CDR3 length: 15 amino acids. Trimming removed 6 bases from V and 7 bases from J; junction bases left unmatched: 9.